The next 3 T cell receptor beta chains were all read from a single sample in a study of cytomegalovirus exposure and HLA in healthy donors. Both 60 Vbeta primers and 13 Jbeta primers went into the PCR. Using immunoSEQ multiplex PCR, the repertoire was profiled, and TCRdb retains in-frame clones only, with some absent. The sample consists of under 200,000 clones, over 75% of them appearing once. The sample was PBMCs. The receptor set was obtained from a human donor in good health.

This clone came up a few times. This rearrangement joins TRBV2 to TRBJ2-5, with 7 bases fitting TRBD2. Germline CDR1 reads SNHLY; CDR2 reads FYNNEI. V gave up 7 bases and J gave up 5 bases; unmatched junction bases: 16. This CDR3 contains 16 residues. CDR3 DNA sequence: TGTGCCAGCACCACCAGAGTCCTAGCGGATTGGGAGACCCAGTACTTC. Translating it yields CASTTRVLADWETQYF.

The CDR3 is CASEPGTGGSGANVLTF. The CDR3 nucleotides read TGTGCCAGTGAACCGGGGACAGGGGGATCTGGGGCCAACGTCCTGACTTTC. V is TRBV19 and J is TRBJ2-6; 11 nucleotides align to TRBD1. The V and J ends lost 8 bases and 1 base, in that order; junction bases with no gene match: 7. This CDR3 has 17 amino acids. Germline-derived CDR1 and CDR2 are LNHDA and SQIVND (reference sequence).

The V call is TRBV7-2, the J call TRBJ1-2; 10 nucleotides align to TRBD1. The CDR3 has 17 amino acids. Trimming cost V 5 bases and J 8 bases; bases outside gene matches: 17. Germline V gene sequence: CDR1 SGHTA, CDR2 FQGNSA. The DNA for the CDR3 is TGTGCCAGCAGCCCGGAAACCGGGGGACAGGGGTATAGGGGCTACACCTTC. Translation: CASSPETGGQGYRGYTF.